This TCR beta chain emerged from a study of cytomegalovirus exposure and HLA in healthy donors. Overall study: Earlier, some 180 million T cells were analyzed, and approximately 110 million unique TCR beta sequences were found among them.

Note on this clone: Its antigen is still unknown.

Study-level results: At a 0.05 false discovery rate, a later analysis found around 15,000 TCR beta sequences to be associated with HLA alleles. Later analysis identified several of the most significant clusters that appeared linked to common viral pathogens.

The PCR was carried out with 60 Vbeta primers and 13 Jbeta primers. Assay used: immunoSEQ multiplex PCR; TCRdb lists only in-frame clones, some missing. The sample holds 100,000 to 150,000 clones, 50% to 75% seen once. The donors gave bone marrow, and they were healthy. The CDR3 extends over 14 amino acids. V trimming: 8 bases; J trimming: 4 bases; junction bases outside the gene matches: 7. The germline V gene encodes CDR1 SNHLY and CDR2 FYNNEI. The source material was PBMCs. The receptor was isolated from a middle-aged woman in good health and CMV-seropositive. V is TRBV2 and J is TRBJ2-3, with 9 bases matching TRBD1. CDR3 residues: CASYRTGVADTQYF. The CDR3 nucleotides read TGTGCCAGCTACCGGACAGGGGTGGCAGATACGCAGTATTTT.